One sample yielded the 26 T cell receptor beta chains listed below, sequenced in a study of PD-L1 blockade in urothelial cancer. Sequenced by immunoSEQ multiplex PCR; TCRdb stores in-frame clones only, minus some. The sample comprises fewer than 60,000 clones, around 80% of which are singletons, and around 3.2% rests with the top ten. Time point described: pretreatment peripheral blood. Sequences were derived from PBMCs, sampled around atezolizumab (anti-PD-L1) treatment. Receptors originate from a man in his 70s with urothelial cancer.

This clone appeared once. The chain links TRBV4-2 to TRBJ1-2; D gene ambiguous. The CDR3 is 14 amino acids. Germline CDR1 reads LGHNA; CDR2 reads YNFKEQ. V lost 1 base and J 0 bases, leaving 6 bases between the germline ends. CDR3 sequence reads: CASSQGYSNYGYTF. The CDR3 bases are TGTGCCAGCAGCCAAGGATACTCTAACTATGGCTACACCTTC.

V and J are TRBV6-1 and TRBJ1-5; 7 bases are a match to TRBD1. V shed 6 bases and J 2 bases; nucleotides not matched to a gene: 4. This CDR3 has 14 residues. The germline gives CDR1 MNHNS, CDR2 SASEGT. The CDR3 is CASSNDRGNQPQHF. The CDR3, as DNA: TGTGCCAGCAGCAACGACAGGGGCAATCAGCCCCAGCATTTT.

In regard to this clone: Additional DNA sequences in this sample encode the identical CDR3. The chain uses TRBV9 and TRBJ1-3; 9 nucleotides align to TRBD1. Unmatched junction bases numbered 4, after V lost 3 bases and J lost 0 bases. Germline V lookup: CDR1 SGDLS, CDR2 YYNGEE. The CDR3 totals 16 residues. CDR3 nucleotide sequence: TGTGCCAGCAGCGCCCGACAGGGGGGCTCTGGAAACACCATATATTTT. Residues: CASSARQGGSGNTIYF.

The gene calls are TRBV13 and TRBJ2-2; no reliable D call. V was shortened by 0 bases and J by 0 bases, with 5 bases between the two germline ends. From germline, CDR1 is PRHDT and CDR2 FYEKMQ (reference sequence). This CDR3 region has 15 residues. The CDR3, as DNA: TGTGCCAGCAGCTTAGGACACGCGAACACCGGGGAGCTGTTTTTT. This translates into CASSLGHANTGELFF.

The chain uses TRBV5-4 and TRBJ2-5; D is possibly TRBD2 (6 bases). Germline V lookup: CDR1 SGHNT, CDR2 YYREEE (reference sequence). This CDR3 is 15 amino acids long. The V and J ends lost 3 bases and 4 bases respectively, with 16 bases between them. The CDR3 coding sequence is TGTGCCAGCAGCTCGCCGGGGAGGTGGGGAGAGACCCAGTACTTC. Translating gives CASSSPGRWGETQYF.

The rearrangement uses TRBV27 and TRBJ1-3; TRBD1 might be the D (6 bases). The CDR3 sequence is 15 residues long. V lost 3 bases and J 2 bases, leaving 11 bases between the germline ends. CDR1 MNHEY and CDR2 SMNVEV come from the germline V gene (reference sequence). CDR3 coding DNA: TGTGCCAGCAGTTTTTCGTCAGGGGCTGGAAACACCATATATTTT. Its translation: CASSFSSGAGNTIYF.

This clone was picked up one time. CDR3 in amino acids: CASRAKSLQGYSNQPQHF. The CDR3 nucleotides are TGTGCCAGCAGAGCCAAAAGCTTACAGGGGTATAGCAATCAGCCCCAGCATTTT. V usage is TRBV16 and J usage is TRBJ1-5; TRBD1 matches at 7 bases. The CDR3 sequence is 18 residues long. From germline, CDR1 is KGHSY and CDR2 FQNENV. The junction had 14 bases not matched to a gene; V was cut back by 6 bases and J by 0 bases.

The sample holds one count of this clone. In nucleotides, the CDR3 is TGCGCCAGCAGCCAAGACGAACGACAGGGGAAAAACTATGGCTACACCTTC. Translation gives CASSQDERQGKNYGYTF. The chain links TRBV4-3 to TRBJ1-2, with TRBD1 identical over 8 bases. V was clipped by 0 bases and J by 2 bases; unmatched bases: 8. The CDR3 contains 17 residues. Looked up from germline, CDR1 is LGHNA and CDR2 is YSLEER.

The chain has TRBV20-1 and TRBJ1-1, with 9 bases lining up with TRBD1. CDR1 is DFQATT, CDR2 SNEGSKA, per germline (reference sequence). CDR3 length: 11 residues. The J segment lost 4 bases and the V segment lost 8 bases, leaving 2 bases of the junction unmatched. DNA for the CDR3: TGCAGTTACAGGGGGCCCACTGAAGCTTTCTTT. Encoded protein: CSYRGPTEAFF.

The chain is built from TRBV27 and TRBJ2-5, with D possibly being TRBD2 (5 bases). From germline, CDR1 is MNHEY and CDR2 SMNVEV (reference sequence). This CDR3 comprises 13 residues. Trimming cost V 3 bases and J 3 bases, with 8 bases left between them. The CDR3 is CASSFKEEETQYF. Here the CDR3 DNA reads TGTGCCAGCAGTTTTAAGGAGGAAGAGACCCAGTACTTC.

The V and J genes are TRBV5-1 and TRBJ2-7; D gene uncertain. Germline CDR1 is SGHRS and CDR2 is YFSETQ. V was shortened by 0 bases and J by 0 bases, with 4 bases between the two germline ends. This CDR3 is built from 13 residues. The CDR3 spells CASSLARSYEQYF. Here the CDR3 DNA reads TGCGCCAGCAGCTTGGCCCGCTCCTACGAGCAGTACTTC.

The J gene is TRBJ2-7, the V gene TRBV7-2; 7 nucleotides line up with TRBD2. Trimming removed 5 bases from V and 4 bases from J; junction bases left unmatched: 14. Germline V lookup: CDR1 SGHTA, CDR2 FQGNSA. This CDR3 comprises 16 residues. The CDR3 loop reads CASSPADAGDKYEQYF. CDR3 coding DNA: TGTGCCAGCAGCCCTGCCGATGCGGGAGATAAATACGAGCAGTACTTC.

A few counts support this clone. The chain carries TRBV6-1 and TRBJ2-7, with 9 bases aligning to TRBD2. This CDR3 region has 13 residues. V lost 6 bases to trimming and J lost 3 bases; unmatched junction nucleotides: 3. Germline V lookup: CDR1 MNHNS, CDR2 SASEGT. CDR3 nucleotides: TGTGCCAGCAGGCGGGAGGGCCGCTACGAGCAGTACTTC. It yields the protein CASRREGRYEQYF.

This chain links TRBV30 with TRBJ1-4; D uncertain. Looked up from germline, CDR1 is GTSNPN and CDR2 is SVGIG (reference sequence). Between the trimmed V and J ends, which lost 1 base and 5 bases, there was a span of 5 bases. This CDR3 has 12 residues. CDR3 sequence reads: CAWSDGNEKLFF. The DNA of the CDR3 is TGTGCCTGGAGTGACGGGAATGAAAAACTGTTTTTT.

The V call is TRBV2, the J call TRBJ2-2; 9 bases are shared with TRBD1. Germline V gene data show CDR1 as SNHLY and CDR2 as FYNNEI. The junction had 6 bases not matched to a gene; V was cut back by 5 bases and J by 5 bases. This CDR3 contains 15 residues. CDR3 sequence reads: CASSSQGARTGELFF. The CDR3, as DNA: TGTGCCAGCAGTTCACAGGGGGCGCGTACCGGGGAGCTGTTTTTT.

In the case of this clone: Other DNA variants within this sample encode the same CDR3. This chain uses TRBV4-3 with TRBJ1-5, with 7 bases matching TRBD1. CDR3 length: 15 amino acids. Unmatched junction bases numbered 5, after V lost 1 base and J lost 5 bases. The germline CDR1 and CDR2 sequences are LGHNA and YSLEER. The CDR3, as DNA: TGCGCCAGCAGCCAAGCGGACAGGCCCCATCAGCCCCAGCATTTT. Its translation: CASSQADRPHQPQHF.

V gene TRBV5-1 combines with J gene TRBJ2-5, with 7 bases aligning to TRBD1. CDR1 and CDR2 (germline): SGHRS, YFSETQ. The CDR3 runs to 14 residues. Losses at the gene ends were 1 base for V and 7 bases for J; bases not matched to a gene: 7. CDR3 region: CASSLTTGSGTQYF. The CDR3 DNA sequence: TGCGCCAGCAGCTTGACGACAGGGTCGGGGACCCAGTACTTC.

Only one count was recorded for this clone. V and J are TRBV5-1 and TRBJ2-6, with no clear D. V lost 1 base and J lost 1, with 6 bases in between. The germline V gene encodes CDR1 SGHRS and CDR2 YFSETQ. The CDR3 totals 15 residues. CDR3 bases: TGCGCCAGCAGCTTGACCGGGTCTGGGGCCAACGTCCTGACTTTC. It encodes CASSLTGSGANVLTF. Supplemented by reference TRBV5-1 and TRBJ2-6, the full variable domain reads KAGVTQTPRYLIKTRGQQVTLSCSPISGHRSVSWYQQTPGQGLQFLFEYFSETQRNKGNFPGRFSGRQFSNSRSEMNVSTLELGDSALYLCASSLTGSGANVLTFGAGSRLTVL.

The J gene is TRBJ2-3, the V gene TRBV5-1, with 16 positions matching TRBD2. The germline CDR1 and CDR2 sequences are SGHRS and YFSETQ. There are 17 residues in the CDR3. V was pared by 2 bases and J by 10 bases, with 10 bases of the junction left unmatched. CDR3 sequence (DNA): TGCGCCAGCAGCTTAGGGGATTCGGGACTAGCGGGAGGGCCGCAGTATTTT. Protein product: CASSLGDSGLAGGPQYF.

This clone appeared many times. The chain is built from TRBV11-2 and TRBJ2-7; D is unclear. CDR1 is SGHAT and CDR2 is FQNNGV in the germline V gene. Trimming left V 6 bases short and J 3 bases short, with 12 bases between. The CDR3 spans 13 residues. The CDR3 DNA sequence: TGTGCCAGCAGTTTACCCCCGGGCTACGAGCAGTACTTC. This codes for CASSLPPGYEQYF.

The J gene is TRBJ1-1, the V gene TRBV6-5, with D perhaps TRBD1 (6 bases). Looked up from germline, CDR1 is MNHEY and CDR2 is SVGAGI. CDR3 length: 13 amino acids. The V end lost 5 bases, the J end lost 2 bases, and 9 bases lay between the germline ends. In nucleotides, the CDR3 is TGTGCCAGCAGTAACAGGGTAAACACTGAAGCTTTCTTT. This translates into CASSNRVNTEAFF.

This clone was counted once. The chain has TRBV14 and TRBJ2-7, with TRBD1 matching over 8 bases. J was trimmed by 9 bases and V by 5 bases; bases with no gene match: 9. The CDR3 covers 13 residues. The V gene's germline CDR1 is SGHDN and CDR2 FVKESK. The CDR3 loop is CASSTAGGAMQYF. The CDR3 bases are TGTGCCAGCAGCACAGCAGGGGGCGCGATGCAGTACTTC.

The rearrangement links TRBV9 to TRBJ1-1; D gene ambiguous. The ends were cut back, 0 bases at V and 1 base at J, with 4 bases in the middle. CDR1 is SGDLS, CDR2 YYNGEE, per germline. The CDR3 contains 13 residues. CDR3 coding DNA: TGTGCCAGCAGCGTAGCAGGGAACACTGAAGCTTTCTTT. Translated, it gives CASSVAGNTEAFF. Full variable domain (missing parts from reference TRBV9 and TRBJ1-1): DSGVTQTPKHLITATGQRVTLRCSPRSGDLSVYWYQQSLDQGLQFLIQYYNGEERAKGNILERFSAQQFPDLHSELNLSSLELGDSALYFCASSVAGNTEAFFGQGTRLTVV.

The V and J genes are TRBV5-6 and TRBJ1-5; D gene uncertain. Germline V lookup: CDR1 SGHDT, CDR2 YYEEEE. There are 14 residues in the CDR3. V gave up 4 bases and J gave up 7 bases, with 15 bases separating them. The chain's CDR3 is CASSSGEGGQPQHF. The DNA of the CDR3 is TGTGCCAGCAGCAGCGGAGAGGGAGGGCAGCCCCAGCATTTT.

The V call is TRBV30, the J call TRBJ2-7; D remains unclear. The length of the CDR3 is 12 residues. Germline V gives CDR1 GTSNPN, CDR2 SVGIG (reference sequence). Deletions cut 2 bases from V and 5 bases from J, with 10 bases between. The CDR3: CAWSTGEDEQYF. CDR3 nucleotide sequence: TGTGCCTGGAGTACCGGTGAAGACGAGCAGTACTTC.

The rearrangement joins TRBV5-1 to TRBJ2-7; 7 bases are shared with TRBD2. This CDR3 has 13 amino acids. Germline assignment: CDR1 SGHRS and CDR2 YFSETQ. Trimming cost V 1 base and J 7 bases; bases outside gene matches: 5. CDR3 nucleotides: TGCGCCAGCAGCTTGACGCGGGAGTGGGAGCAGTACTTC. Translated, it gives CASSLTREWEQYF.